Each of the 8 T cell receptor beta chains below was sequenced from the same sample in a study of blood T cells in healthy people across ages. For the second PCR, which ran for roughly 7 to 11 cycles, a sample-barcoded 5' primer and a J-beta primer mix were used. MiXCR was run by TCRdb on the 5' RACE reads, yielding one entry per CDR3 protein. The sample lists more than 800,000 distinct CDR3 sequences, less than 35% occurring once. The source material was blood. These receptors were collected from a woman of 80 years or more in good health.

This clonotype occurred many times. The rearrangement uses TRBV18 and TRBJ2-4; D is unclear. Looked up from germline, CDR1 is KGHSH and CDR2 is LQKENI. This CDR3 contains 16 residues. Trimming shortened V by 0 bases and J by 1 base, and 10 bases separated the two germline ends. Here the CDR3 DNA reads TGTGCCAGCTCACCACCCCCGAGGCAGGCCAAAAACATTCAGTACTTC. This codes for CASSPPPRQAKNIQYF.

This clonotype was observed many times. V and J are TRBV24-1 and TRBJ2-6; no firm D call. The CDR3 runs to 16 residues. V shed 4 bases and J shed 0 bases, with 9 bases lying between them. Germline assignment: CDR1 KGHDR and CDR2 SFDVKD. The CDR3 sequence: CATSEKLDSGANVLTF. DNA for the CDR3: TGTGCCACCAGTGAAAAACTGGACTCTGGGGCCAACGTCCTGACTTTC.

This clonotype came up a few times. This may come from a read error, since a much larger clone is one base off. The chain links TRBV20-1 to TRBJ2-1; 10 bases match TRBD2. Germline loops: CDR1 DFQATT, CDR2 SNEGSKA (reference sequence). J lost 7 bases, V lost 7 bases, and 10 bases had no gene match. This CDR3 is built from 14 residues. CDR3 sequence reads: CSGGRAGGLNEQFF. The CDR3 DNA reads TGCAGTGGCGGACGAGCGGGGGGGCTTAATGAGCAGTTCTTC.

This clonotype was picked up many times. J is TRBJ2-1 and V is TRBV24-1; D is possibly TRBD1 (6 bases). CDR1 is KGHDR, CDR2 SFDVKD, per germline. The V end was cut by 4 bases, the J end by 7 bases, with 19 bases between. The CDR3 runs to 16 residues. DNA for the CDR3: TGTGCCACCAGTGACCCCAGGGGAAAATTAAAGAATGAGCAGTTCTTC. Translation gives CATSDPRGKLKNEQFF.

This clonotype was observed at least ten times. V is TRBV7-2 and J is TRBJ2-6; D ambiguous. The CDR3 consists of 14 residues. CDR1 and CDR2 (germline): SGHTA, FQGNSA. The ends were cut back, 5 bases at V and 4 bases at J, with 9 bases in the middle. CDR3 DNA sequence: TGTGCCAGCAGCGTAAGGTCCGGGGCCAACGTCCTGACTTTC. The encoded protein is CASSVRSGANVLTF. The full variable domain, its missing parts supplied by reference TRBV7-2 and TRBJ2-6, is GAGVSQSPSNKVTEKGKDVELRCDPISGHTALYWYRQSLGQGLEFLIYFQGNSAPDKSGLPSDRFSAERTGGSVSTLTIQRTQQEDSAVYLCASSVRSGANVLTFGAGSRLTVL.

The CDR3 DNA reads TGTGCCAGCAGCTTAGGCAGGGTTTGGGGCTACACCTTC. It encodes CASSLGRVWGYTF. This rearrangement joins TRBV7-8 to TRBJ1-2, with D possibly matching TRBD1 (5 bases). V was pared by 1 base and J by 8 bases, with 11 bases between. CDR1 and CDR2 (germline): SGHVS, FQNEAQ. The CDR3 covers 13 residues.

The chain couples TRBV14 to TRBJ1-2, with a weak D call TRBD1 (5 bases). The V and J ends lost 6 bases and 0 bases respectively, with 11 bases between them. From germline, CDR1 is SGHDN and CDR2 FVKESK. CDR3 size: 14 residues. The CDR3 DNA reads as TGTGCCAGCAGTCCCCGGGGCCCTAACTATGGCTACACCTTC. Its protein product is CASSPRGPNYGYTF.

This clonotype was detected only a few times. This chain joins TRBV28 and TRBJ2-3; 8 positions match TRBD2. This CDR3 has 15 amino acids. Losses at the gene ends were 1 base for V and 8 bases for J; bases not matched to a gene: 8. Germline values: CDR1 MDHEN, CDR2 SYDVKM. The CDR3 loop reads CASSLLAGGPGTQYF. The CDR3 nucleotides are TGTGCCAGCAGTTTATTGGCGGGGGGCCCGGGTACGCAGTATTTT.